The clone carrying this T cell receptor (beta chain) was picked up a small number of times. This specimen belongs to a study of graft-versus-host responses after intestinal transplantation. Profiling relied on immunoSEQ multiplex PCR, and the TCRdb table lists in-frame clones only, not all of them. The table has some 45,000 clones, 75% to 95% seen once. The sample here was PBMCs, taken 524 days after transplant. The sequence derives from a human patient who received an intestinal transplant, so some T cells may come from the graft donor.

CDR3 amino acids: CASSPQGVEYGYTF. CDR3 in DNA: TGTGCCAGCTCACCACAAGGGGTGGAGTATGGCTACACCTTC. The genes are TRBV18 and TRBJ1-2; D is perhaps TRBD1 (5 bases). Trimming stripped 1 base from V and 5 bases from J, with 11 bases between. Germline CDR1 KGHSH, CDR2 LQKENI. The CDR3 has 14 residues.